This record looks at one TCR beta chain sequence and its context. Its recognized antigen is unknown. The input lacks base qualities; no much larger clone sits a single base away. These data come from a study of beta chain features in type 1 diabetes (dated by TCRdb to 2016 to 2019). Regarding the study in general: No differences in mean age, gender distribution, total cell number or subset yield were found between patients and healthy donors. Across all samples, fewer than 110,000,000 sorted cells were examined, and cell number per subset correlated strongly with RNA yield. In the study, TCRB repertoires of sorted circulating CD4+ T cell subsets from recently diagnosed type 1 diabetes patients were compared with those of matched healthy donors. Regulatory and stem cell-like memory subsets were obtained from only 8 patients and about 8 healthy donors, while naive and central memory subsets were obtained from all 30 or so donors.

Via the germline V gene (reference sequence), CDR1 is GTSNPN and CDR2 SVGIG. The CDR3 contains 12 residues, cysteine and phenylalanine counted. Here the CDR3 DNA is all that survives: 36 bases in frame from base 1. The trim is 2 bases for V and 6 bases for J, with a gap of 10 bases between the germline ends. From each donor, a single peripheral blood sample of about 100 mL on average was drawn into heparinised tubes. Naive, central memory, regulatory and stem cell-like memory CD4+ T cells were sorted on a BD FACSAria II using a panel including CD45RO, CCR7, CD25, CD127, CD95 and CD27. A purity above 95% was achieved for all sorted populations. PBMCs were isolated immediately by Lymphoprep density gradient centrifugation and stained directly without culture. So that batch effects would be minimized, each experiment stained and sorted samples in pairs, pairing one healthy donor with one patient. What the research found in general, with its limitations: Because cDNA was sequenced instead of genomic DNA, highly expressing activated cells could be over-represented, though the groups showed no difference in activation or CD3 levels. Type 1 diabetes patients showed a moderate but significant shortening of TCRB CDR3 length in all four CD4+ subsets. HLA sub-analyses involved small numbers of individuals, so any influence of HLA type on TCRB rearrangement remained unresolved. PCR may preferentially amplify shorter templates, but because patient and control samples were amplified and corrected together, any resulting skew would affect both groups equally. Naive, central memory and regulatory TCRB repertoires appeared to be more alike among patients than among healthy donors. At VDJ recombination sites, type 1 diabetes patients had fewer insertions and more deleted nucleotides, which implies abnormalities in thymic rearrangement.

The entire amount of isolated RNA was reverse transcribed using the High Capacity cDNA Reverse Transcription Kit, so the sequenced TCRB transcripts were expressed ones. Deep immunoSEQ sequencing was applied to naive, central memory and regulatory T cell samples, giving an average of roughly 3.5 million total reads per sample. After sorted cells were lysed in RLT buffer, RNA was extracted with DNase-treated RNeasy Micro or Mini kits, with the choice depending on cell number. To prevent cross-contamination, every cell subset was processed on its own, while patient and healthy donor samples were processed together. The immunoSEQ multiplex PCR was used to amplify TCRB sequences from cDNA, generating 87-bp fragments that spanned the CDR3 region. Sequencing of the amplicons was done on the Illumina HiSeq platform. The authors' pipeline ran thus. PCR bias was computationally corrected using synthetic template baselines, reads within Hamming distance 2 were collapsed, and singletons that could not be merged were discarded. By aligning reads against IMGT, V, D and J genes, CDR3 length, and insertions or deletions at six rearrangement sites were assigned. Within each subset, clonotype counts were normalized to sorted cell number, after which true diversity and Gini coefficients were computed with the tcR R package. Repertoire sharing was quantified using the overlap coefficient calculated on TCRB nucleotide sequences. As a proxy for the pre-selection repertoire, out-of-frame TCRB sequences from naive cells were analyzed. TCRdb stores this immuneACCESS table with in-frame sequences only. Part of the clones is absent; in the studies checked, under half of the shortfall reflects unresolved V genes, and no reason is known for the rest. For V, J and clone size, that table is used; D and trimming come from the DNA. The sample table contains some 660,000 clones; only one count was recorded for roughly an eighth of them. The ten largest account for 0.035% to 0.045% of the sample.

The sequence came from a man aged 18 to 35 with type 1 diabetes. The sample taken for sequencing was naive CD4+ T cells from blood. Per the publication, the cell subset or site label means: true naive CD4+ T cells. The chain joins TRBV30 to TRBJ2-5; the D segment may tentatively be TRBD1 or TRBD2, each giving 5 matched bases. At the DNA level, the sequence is TGTGCCTGGAGTCGGGACCAGCAGACCCAGTACTTC. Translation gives CAWSRDQQTQYF.